Sequencing of this T cell receptor (beta chain) was carried out in a study of CD4+ T cells in melanoma. Whole-study findings and limits: CD8+ T cell, macrophage and B cell function reportedly correlated with neoantigen-specific CD4+ T cells.

The table came from immunoSEQ multiplex PCR; TCRdb's copy has only in-frame clones and leaves some out. In the table there are about 50,000 clones, 75% to 90% of which are singletons. The CDR3 sequence is 15 residues long. V lost 4 bases and J lost 10; bases outside the gene matches: 13. Germline assignment: CDR1 LNHDA and CDR2 SQIVND (reference sequence). On this clone: Its antigen remains unknown.

The genes are TRBV19 and TRBJ2-1; 7 bases are a match to TRBD1. The receptor was isolated from a human donor with melanoma. The specimen sequenced was peripheral blood. DNA for the CDR3: TGTGCCAGTAGTAATGGGACAGTGAGGGCCGGGGAGCAGTTCTTC. It is translated as CASSNGTVRAGEQFF.